These 27 T cell receptor beta chains share one sample of origin, sequenced in a study of OX40 agonist ivuxolimab in advanced cancers. The method was immunoSEQ multiplex PCR; TCRdb's version includes in-frame clones alone and lacks a portion of them. The data contain approximately 94,000 clones, less than 90% of them seen just once; the ten biggest clones take up about 1.1%. This material consisted of CD4+ or CD8+ T cells sorted from blood, taken in a trial of the OX40 agonist ivuxolimab. The receptors originated from an adult with an advanced solid tumor such as melanoma, head and neck, liver or kidney cancer.

This sequence joins TRBV5-1 and TRBJ2-3, with D unresolved. Germline lookup yields CDR1 SGHRS and CDR2 YFSETQ. This CDR3 comprises 13 residues. Between the trimmed V and J ends, which lost 0 bases and 4 bases, there was a span of 6 bases. Here the CDR3 DNA reads TGCGCCAGCAGCTTGGTGCATTCAGATACGCAGTATTTT. The encoded protein is CASSLVHSDTQYF.

The V call is TRBV27, the J call TRBJ2-2; 8 nucleotides line up with TRBD1. J was trimmed by 2 bases and V by 5 bases; bases with no gene match: 7. This CDR3 region has 16 residues. CDR1 and CDR2 (germline): MNHEY, SMNVEV (reference sequence). CDR3 nucleotide sequence: TGTGCCAGCAGTCTTCTAGGGACAGGCAACACCGGGGAGCTGTTTTTT. Protein product: CASSLLGTGNTGELFF.

The gene calls are TRBV28 and TRBJ2-1; 11 nucleotides align to TRBD2. The CDR3 runs to 15 residues. Germline trimming cut 6 bases from V and 5 bases from J; bases unmatched to any gene: 6. Germline V CDR1 and CDR2: MDHEN, SYDVKM. The CDR3, as DNA: TGTGCCAGCAGATTCATAGCGGGGGGGAACAATGAGCAGTTCTTC. This codes for CASRFIAGGNNEQFF.

CDR3 sequence (DNA): TGTGCCAGTACGCGTCGGAATAGCAATCAGCCCCAGCATTTT. It translates to CASTRRNSNQPQHF. The chain carries TRBV6-4 and TRBJ1-5; D is unclear. Trimming took 9 bases from V and 0 from J, leaving 12 bases between them. CDR1 is MRHNA, CDR2 SNTAGT, per germline. CDR3 length: 14 amino acids.

The chain uses TRBV5-5 and TRBJ2-5; 9 nucleotides match TRBD2. The CDR3 runs 16 residues. Trimming cost V 3 bases and J 3 bases; bases outside gene matches: 9. CDR1 is SGHKS and CDR2 is YYEKEE in the germline V gene (reference sequence). The CDR3 reads CASSWGGVAGEETQYF. The DNA of the CDR3 is TGTGCCAGCAGCTGGGGTGGGGTAGCGGGGGAAGAGACCCAGTACTTC.

The chain combines TRBV11-3 with TRBJ2-1; 9 nucleotides match TRBD2. The germline CDR1 and CDR2 sequences are SGHNT and YENEEA. The CDR3 extends over 16 amino acids. Trimming cost V 1 base and J 5 bases; bases outside gene matches: 6. CDR3 in amino acids: CASSLGGGGADNEQFF. CDR3 bases: TGTGCCAGCAGCTTAGGCGGCGGGGGGGCGGACAATGAGCAGTTCTTC.

The V and J genes are TRBV30 and TRBJ2-1, with D unresolved. Trimming cost V 2 bases and J 8 bases, with 10 bases left between them. The CDR3 runs to 12 residues. CDR1 is GTSNPN, CDR2 SVGIG, per germline (reference sequence). CDR3 bases: TGTGCCTGGAGTCCCTACAGCGATGAGCAGTTCTTC. This sequence encodes CAWSPYSDEQFF.

V and J are TRBV28 and TRBJ2-1; TRBD1 aligns across 7 bases. With V trimmed by 5 bases and J by 1 base, 2 bases remained unmatched. Per germline, CDR1 MDHEN and CDR2 SYDVKM. This CDR3 has 14 amino acids. CDR3 in amino acids: CASSPQGSYNEQFF. The CDR3 DNA sequence: TGTGCCAGCAGTCCACAGGGGTCCTACAATGAGCAGTTCTTC. Filled out from reference TRBV28 and TRBJ2-1, the complete variable domain reads DVKVTQSSRYLVKRTGEKVFLECVQDMDHENMFWYRQDPGLGLRLIYFSYDVKMKEKGDIPEGYSVSREKKERFSLILESASTNQTSMYLCASSPQGSYNEQFFGPGTRLTVL.

This clone was seen once. This chain connects TRBV7-6 to TRBJ2-1, with 9 bases fitting TRBD1. This CDR3 is built from 13 residues. J lost 8 bases, V lost 2 bases, and 1 base had no gene match. CDR1 is SGHVS, CDR2 FNYEAQ, per germline. The CDR3 DNA reads TGTGCCAGCAGCTTAAGACAGGGGGATGAGCAGTTCTTC. The encoded protein is CASSLRQGDEQFF.

Regarding this clone: An end of the junction differs from the germline gene, which may be a read error. The chain is built from TRBV5-1 and TRBJ2-3; 7 bases align to TRBD1. The CDR3 length is 13 residues. Germline V gene data show CDR1 as SGHRS and CDR2 as YFSETQ. The CDR3, as DNA: TGCGCCAGCAGCCCTCAGACAGGGCCTACAGTAGCTTTT. This sequence encodes CASSPQTGPTVAF.

The rearrangement uses TRBV7-2 and TRBJ2-3, with no clear D. The germline V gene has CDR1 SGHTA and CDR2 FQGNSA. The CDR3 is made up of 12 amino acids. Trimming shortened V by 4 bases and J by 1 base, and 3 bases separated the two germline ends. DNA of the CDR3: TGTGCCAGCAGCTCACGCACAGATACGCAGTATTTT. This codes for CASSSRTDTQYF. Drawing the rest from reference TRBV7-2 and TRBJ2-3, the complete variable domain is GAGVSQSPSNKVTEKGKDVELRCDPISGHTALYWYRQSLGQGLEFLIYFQGNSAPDKSGLPSDRFSAERTGGSVSTLTIQRTQQEDSAVYLCASSSRTDTQYFGPGTRLTVL.

The chain employs TRBV7-2 and TRBJ2-1, with 9 nucleotides matching TRBD1. The J segment lost 7 bases and the V segment lost 0 bases, leaving 7 bases of the junction unmatched. CDR3 length: 16 amino acids. The V gene's germline CDR1 is SGHTA and CDR2 FQGNSA. The CDR3 here is CASSLAGTGYGNEQFF. DNA for the CDR3: TGTGCCAGCAGCTTAGCTGGGACAGGGTATGGAAATGAGCAGTTCTTC.

This sequence joins TRBV19 and TRBJ2-5; TRBD2 is a possible D gene (6 bases). The CDR3 consists of 14 residues. From germline, CDR1 is LNHDA and CDR2 SQIVND (reference sequence). The V end was cut by 3 bases, the J end by 5 bases, with 13 bases between. CDR3 sequence reads: CASSIGGLGETQYF. The CDR3 DNA sequence: TGTGCCAGTAGTATTGGAGGGCTGGGGGAGACCCAGTACTTC.

The gene calls are TRBV28 and TRBJ1-1, with D uncertain. Germline CDR1 MDHEN, CDR2 SYDVKM. Trimming cost V 0 bases and J 1 base, with 15 bases left between them. The CDR3 is 17 residues long. The CDR3 sequence: CASSLWGDGRENTEAFF. As DNA, the CDR3 is TGTGCCAGCAGTTTATGGGGAGACGGTAGGGAGAACACTGAAGCTTTCTTT. Using reference TRBV28 and TRBJ1-1 for the parts outside the CDR3, the full variable domain is DVKVTQSSRYLVKRTGEKVFLECVQDMDHENMFWYRQDPGLGLRLIYFSYDVKMKEKGDIPEGYSVSREKKERFSLILESASTNQTSMYLCASSLWGDGRENTEAFFGQGTRLTVV.

The gene calls are TRBV5-4 and TRBJ1-6; the match to TRBD1 covers 9 bases. The CDR3 loop spans 16 amino acids. Germline V gives CDR1 SGHNT, CDR2 YYREEE (reference sequence). V dropped 4 bases and J dropped 3; count of bases not matched to a gene: 5. The CDR3 bases are TGTGCCAGCAGCCGGACAGGGGAGGGCTATAATTCACCCCTCCACTTT. Translated, it gives CASSRTGEGYNSPLHF.

The chain combines TRBV27 with TRBJ2-5, with a weak D call TRBD2 (6 bases). The V and J ends lost 3 bases and 0 bases respectively, with 14 bases between them. This CDR3 has 16 amino acids. Germline values: CDR1 MNHEY, CDR2 SMNVEV (reference sequence). The CDR3 DNA follows: TGTGCCAGCAGTTTGCGGGACGGCAGACACCAAGAGACCCAGTACTTC. Its protein product is CASSLRDGRHQETQYF.

The V gene is TRBV28, the J gene TRBJ2-7; D gene uncertain. The germline CDR1 and CDR2 sequences are MDHEN and SYDVKM. Trimming took 7 bases from V and 5 from J, leaving 9 bases between them. The CDR3 consists of 11 residues. In DNA, the CDR3 is TGTGCCAGCACGTCCCTCGACGAGCAGTACTTC. Translated: CASTSLDEQYF.

The chain has TRBV7-6 and TRBJ2-1; D possibly uses TRBD1 or TRBD2 (5 bases each). Germline lookup yields CDR1 SGHVS and CDR2 FNYEAQ. V was trimmed by 5 bases and J by 4 bases, leaving 12 bases between them. This CDR3 is built from 14 residues. This chain's CDR3 is CASSTRDGYNEQFF. CDR3 in DNA: TGTGCCAGCAGCACCCGGGACGGTTACAATGAGCAGTTCTTC. The full variable domain, its missing parts supplied by reference TRBV7-6 and TRBJ2-1, is GAGVSQSPRYKVTKRGQDVALRCDPISGHVSLYWYRQALGQGPEFLTYFNYEAQQDKSGLPNDRFSAERPEGSISTLTIQRTEQRDSAMYRCASSTRDGYNEQFFGPGTRLTVL.

V and J are TRBV5-1 and TRBJ2-1; possibly TRBD1 for D (5 bases). Trimming cost V 1 base and J 3 bases, with 14 bases left between them. Per germline, CDR1 SGHRS and CDR2 YFSETQ. The CDR3 is made up of 16 amino acids. CDR3 nucleotides: TGCGCCAGCAGCTTGAGTACTAACAGGAACTACAATGAGCAGTTCTTC. It codes for CASSLSTNRNYNEQFF.

This chain links TRBV27 with TRBJ2-3, with 8 positions matching TRBD2. J gave up 0 bases and V 6 bases, and 8 bases lay outside the gene matches. The CDR3 is 16 amino acids. CDR1 MNHEY and CDR2 SMNVEV come from the germline V gene (reference sequence). CDR3 region: CASRISGVISTDTQYF. As DNA, the CDR3 is TGTGCCAGCAGAATTAGCGGGGTCATTAGCACAGATACGCAGTATTTT.

The genes are TRBV5-5 and TRBJ1-6; D gene ambiguous. CDR1 and CDR2 from the germline V gene are SGHKS and YYEKEE (reference sequence). The CDR3 consists of 12 residues. Trimming shortened V by 3 bases and J by 7 bases, and 5 bases separated the two germline ends. CDR3: CASSSQNSPLHF. In DNA form, the CDR3 reads TGTGCCAGCAGCTCCCAGAATTCACCCCTCCACTTT.

The chain couples TRBV6-5 to TRBJ1-1; no definite D call. Germline values: CDR1 MNHEY, CDR2 SVGAGI. V gave up 7 bases and J gave up 2 bases, with 11 bases separating them. CDR3 length: 13 residues. CDR3: CASNLRSNTEAFF. The CDR3 DNA reads as TGTGCCAGCAACCTAAGGAGTAACACTGAAGCTTTCTTT.

The V and J genes are TRBV30 and TRBJ2-7; a weak D match, TRBD1 (5 bases). The V and J ends lost 3 bases and 7 bases respectively, with 22 bases between them. CDR1 and CDR2 (germline): GTSNPN, SVGIG (reference sequence). CDR3 length equals 15 residues. The CDR3 bases are TGTGCCTGGAGGGCAGGGTTCGGGCCCAGGTATGAGCAGTACTTC. As protein: CAWRAGFGPRYEQYF.

The rearrangement uses TRBV6-4 and TRBJ2-2; D is ambiguous. The germline gives CDR1 MRHNA, CDR2 SNTAGT. The germline V and J ends were trimmed by 4 bases and 4 bases, with 10 bases remaining between them. This CDR3 is 14 amino acids long. CDR3 bases: TGTGCCAGCAGTGTTGAGGAAGGCACCGGGGAGCTGTTTTTT. It yields the protein CASSVEEGTGELFF.

The CDR3 region is CASSFFQGRRTEAFF. CDR3 sequence (DNA): TGTGCCAGCAGCTTTTTCCAGGGGCGAAGAACTGAAGCTTTCTTT. The rearrangement uses TRBV11-1 and TRBJ1-1, with TRBD1 as a possible D gene (6 bases). The ends were cut back, 3 bases at V and 5 bases at J, with 16 bases in the middle. The CDR3 contains 15 residues. From germline, CDR1 is SGHAT and CDR2 FQDESV (reference sequence).

This clone showed up just a few times. The gene calls are TRBV7-9 and TRBJ2-1, with no clear D. CDR1 and CDR2 from the germline V gene are SEHNR and FQNEAQ (reference sequence). V was cut by 2 bases and J by 5 bases, with 10 bases left in between. The CDR3 contains 14 residues. In DNA form, the CDR3 reads TGTGCCAGCAGCTTAAGTATCCCCAACAATGAGCAGTTCTTC. Its protein is CASSLSIPNNEQFF. Full variable domain (missing parts from reference TRBV7-9 and TRBJ2-1): DTGVSQNPRHKITKRGQNVTFRCDPISEHNRLYWYRQTLGQGPEFLTYFQNEAQLEKSRLLSDRFSAERPKGSFSTLEIQRTEQGDSAMYLCASSLSIPNNEQFFGPGTRLTVL.

CDR3 protein: CASSPRGPDTQYF. The CDR3 DNA reads as TGTGCCAGCAGCCCGAGGGGTCCAGATACGCAGTATTTT. V and J are TRBV7-9 and TRBJ2-3, with D possibly called TRBD1 or TRBD2 (5 bases each). Trimming left V 5 bases short and J 4 bases short, with 10 bases between. Germline V gene data show CDR1 as SEHNR and CDR2 as FQNEAQ (reference sequence). The CDR3 extends over 13 amino acids.